These T cell receptor beta chains were read from a single sample in a study of blood T cells in healthy people across ages. TCRdb re-called the 5' RACE reads through MiXCR, storing one row per CDR3 protein. The sample includes hundreds of thousands of distinct CDR3 sequences, about 55% of them seen just once. Sequencing input: blood. The receptors come from a man older than 75 in good health. The CDR3 runs from the conserved cysteine through the conserved F or W. The D gene is left open where the match is weak. Expanded clones are given a class, and other clones once, few, many or no size at all.

-	TRBV24-1	TRBJ1-2	-	TGTGCCACCAGTGACCCTCCCAACTATGGCTACACCTTC	CATSDPPNYGYTF
-	TRBV7-2	TRBJ2-7	few	TGTGCCAGCAGCTCCGAAGGATATCCTAACGAGCAGTACTTC	CASSSEGYPNEQYF
TRBD1	TRBV6-6	TRBJ1-2	-	TGTGCCAGCAGCGCGACAGGGGAATATGGCTACACCTTC	CASSATGEYGYTF
TRBD2	TRBV12-3/TRBV12-4	TRBJ2-7	-	TGTGCCAGCACCCCGACTAGCGGACCCCTCTCCGAGCAGTACTTC	CASTPTSGPLSEQYF
TRBD1	TRBV7-2	TRBJ2-7	many	TGTGCCAGCAGCTCCGACAGGGGACCCTACGAGCAGTACTTC	CASSSDRGPYEQYF
TRBD2	TRBV20-1	TRBJ2-1	-	TGCAGTGCTAGTCCAGCCCGACTAGCGGATCCCCTGGGTGAGCAGTTCTTC	CSASPARLADPLGEQFF
-	TRBV20-1	TRBJ2-5	-	TGCAGTGCTCAGACTGGGGATGAGACCCAGTACTTC	CSAQTGDETQYF
-	TRBV6-6	TRBJ1-2	-	TGTGCCAGCAGCCTGGGGAGGGGGGCGCAAGGCTATGGCTACACCTTC	CASSLGRGAQGYGYTF
-	TRBV21-1	TRBJ2-7	-	TGTGCCAGCATTCCAAAGGGGTGCGGGAGCGCCTACGAGCAGTACTTC	CASIPKGCGSAYEQYF
TRBD1	TRBV5-5	TRBJ2-2	-	TGTGCCAGCAGCCTGCCGGGACAGGGGACCCAGCTGTTTTTT	CASSLPGQGTQLFF
-	TRBV29-1	TRBJ1-1	-	TGCAGCGCAAGGGGAGGGATTGGAGCTGAAGCTTTCTTT	CSARGGIGAEAFF
-	TRBV7-9	TRBJ2-5	once	TGTGCCAGCAGCGCCGGGGCGGGAGAGACCCAGTACTTC	CASSAGAGETQYF
TRBD1	TRBV20-1	TRBJ2-1	once	TGCAGTGCTCACAGGGGCGGCGAGCAGTTCTTC	CSAHRGGEQFF
-	TRBV15	TRBJ2-7	-	TGTGCCACCAGCAGCCCCGAGTACGAGCAGTACTTC	CATSSPEYEQYF
TRBD2	TRBV12-3/TRBV12-4	TRBJ2-1	-	TGTGCCAGCAGACGGACTAGCGGTAACAATGAGCAGTTCTTC	CASRRTSGNNEQFF
-	TRBV11-2	TRBJ2-1	-	TGTGCCAGCACACTGCCTACTTACAATGAGCAGTTCTTC	CASTLPTYNEQFF
TRBD1	TRBV5-1	TRBJ1-2	few	TGCGCCAGCAGCCCGGACAAGGGACAGCTTAACTATGGCTACACCTTC	CASSPDKGQLNYGYTF
-	TRBV29-1	TRBJ1-2	-	TGCAGCGTTGAAATGAGTTATGGGGGCTACACCTTC	CSVEMSYGGYTF
TRBD2	TRBV6-5	TRBJ2-1	-	TGTGCCAGCGGAAGCGGGAGCTCCTACAATGAGCAGTTCTTC	CASGSGSSYNEQFF
-	TRBV5-1	TRBJ2-7	few	TGCGCCAGCAGCTCCGGACTATCAAACTACGAGCAGTACTTC	CASSSGLSNYEQYF
TRBD2	TRBV14	TRBJ2-5	-	TGTGCCAGCAGCCGTCGGACTAGCGGGAGAGGGGACGAGACCCAGTACTTC	CASSRRTSGRGDETQYF
-	TRBV4-1	TRBJ1-1	once	TGCGCCAGCAGCCAACCCGGGACCGCCAACACTGAAGCTTTCTTT	CASSQPGTANTEAFF
TRBD1	TRBV20-1	TRBJ1-1	-	TGCAGTGCCAGACCGGGACAGGGGGCAGGCACTGAAGCTTTCTTT	CSARPGQGAGTEAFF
TRBD1	TRBV24-1	TRBJ1-2	once	TGTGCCACCAGTGACCGACAGGGGACTAACTATGGCTACACCTTC	CATSDRQGTNYGYTF
TRBD2	TRBV28	TRBJ2-5	-	TGTGCCAGCAGTTTATGGCGTCTAGCGGGAGATTCCCAAGAGACCCAGTACTTC	CASSLWRLAGDSQETQYF
TRBD1	TRBV5-1	TRBJ2-7	-	TGCGCCAGCAGCCCTCGGCGACAGGGGGCTTACGAGCAGTACTTC	CASSPRRQGAYEQYF
TRBD2	TRBV6-5	TRBJ2-1	-	TGTGCCAGCAGTTACTCCAGCGGGAGGTTTTCGAATGAGCAGTTCTTC	CASSYSSGRFSNEQFF
-	TRBV29-1	TRBJ2-3	few	TGCAGCGTTCGGGGGGACAGATACGCGTATTTT	CSVRGDRYAYF
-	TRBV27	TRBJ2-7	-	TGTGCCAGCACGGGGGCCAACAGCTACGAGCAGTACTTC	CASTGANSYEQYF
-	TRBV6-6	TRBJ2-4	-	TGTGCCAGCAGGAGTGGGGTGGACATTCAGTACTTC	CASRSGVDIQYF
-	TRBV7-9	TRBJ1-2	-	TGTGCCAGCAGCTTAATGATAGGGGGGCAGACAGACTATGGCTACACCTTC	CASSLMIGGQTDYGYTF
-	TRBV2	TRBJ2-2	-	TGTGCCAGCAGTGATTATCACACCGGGGAGCTGTTTTTT	CASSDYHTGELFF
TRBD1	TRBV20-1	TRBJ2-7	-	TGCAGTGCTAGAGATCAAGGACAGGGGACCTACGAGCAGTACTTC	CSARDQGQGTYEQYF
-	TRBV6-1	TRBJ1-5	-	TGTGCCAGCAGTGAGGGAAGGCTTAGCAATCAGCCCCAGCATTTT	CASSEGRLSNQPQHF
-	TRBV3-1	TRBJ2-2	few	TGTGCCAGCCGAATTAGCGGATACACCGGGGAGCTGTTTTTT	CASRISGYTGELFF
TRBD2	TRBV5-6	TRBJ2-7	-	TGTGCCAGCAGCCGCAGGAGGACTAGCGGGAACGAGCAGTACTTC	CASSRRRTSGNEQYF
-	TRBV21-1	TRBJ2-7	-	TGTGCCAGCACCAAGATTAACAGGGAGAGTCGAATATACTCCTACGAGCAGTACTTC	CASTKINRESRIYSYEQYF
-	TRBV12-3/TRBV12-4	TRBJ2-5	-	TGTGCCAGCAGTGTATACCGGGACTCGCCCTCCCAAGAGACCCAGTACTTC	CASSVYRDSPSQETQYF
-	TRBV20-1	TRBJ2-3	-	TGCAGTGCTAGTAGGGTATCACTATTGGATACGCAGTATTTT	CSASRVSLLDTQYF
TRBD2	TRBV3-1	TRBJ2-1	-	TGTGCCAGCAGCCAAGATGCCCCGGGGCGCGGGAGGGCCTACAATGAGCAGTTCTTC	CASSQDAPGRGRAYNEQFF
TRBD1	TRBV28	TRBJ2-3	-	TGTGCCAGCAGTACTCAGGGGGCGCTCACAGATACGCAGTATTTT	CASSTQGALTDTQYF
TRBD2	TRBV28	TRBJ2-1	-	TGTGCCAGCAGAGGACCCGGGACTAGCGGCCACAATGAGCAGTTCTTC	CASRGPGTSGHNEQFF
TRBD1	TRBV27	TRBJ2-1	-	TGTGCCAGCAGTTTACTGGCAGGGGGTATCATAAATGAGCAGTTCTTC	CASSLLAGGIINEQFF
TRBD1	TRBV7-9	TRBJ2-6	few	TGTGCCAGCAGCTTAGCGGGACAGTTGGGGGCCAACGTCCTGACTTTC	CASSLAGQLGANVLTF
-	TRBV12-3/TRBV12-4	TRBJ2-3	-	TGTGCCAGCAGTTCGGGACTTCGCGCAGATACGCAGTATTTT	CASSSGLRADTQYF